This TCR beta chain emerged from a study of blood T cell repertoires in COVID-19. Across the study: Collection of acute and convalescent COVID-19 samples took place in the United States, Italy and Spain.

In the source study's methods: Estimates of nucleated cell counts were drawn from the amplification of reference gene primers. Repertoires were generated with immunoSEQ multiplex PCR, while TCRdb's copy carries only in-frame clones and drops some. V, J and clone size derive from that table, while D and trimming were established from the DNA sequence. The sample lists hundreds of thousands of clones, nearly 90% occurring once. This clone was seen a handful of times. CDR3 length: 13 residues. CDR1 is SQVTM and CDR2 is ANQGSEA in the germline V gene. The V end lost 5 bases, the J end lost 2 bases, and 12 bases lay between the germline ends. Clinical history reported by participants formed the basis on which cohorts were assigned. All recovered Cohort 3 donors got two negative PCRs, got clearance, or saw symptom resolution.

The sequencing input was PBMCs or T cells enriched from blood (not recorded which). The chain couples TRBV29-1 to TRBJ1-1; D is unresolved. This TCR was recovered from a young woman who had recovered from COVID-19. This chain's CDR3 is CSVRLTPNTEAFF. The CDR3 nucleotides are TGCAGCGTTCGACTGACTCCTAACACTGAAGCTTTCTTT.